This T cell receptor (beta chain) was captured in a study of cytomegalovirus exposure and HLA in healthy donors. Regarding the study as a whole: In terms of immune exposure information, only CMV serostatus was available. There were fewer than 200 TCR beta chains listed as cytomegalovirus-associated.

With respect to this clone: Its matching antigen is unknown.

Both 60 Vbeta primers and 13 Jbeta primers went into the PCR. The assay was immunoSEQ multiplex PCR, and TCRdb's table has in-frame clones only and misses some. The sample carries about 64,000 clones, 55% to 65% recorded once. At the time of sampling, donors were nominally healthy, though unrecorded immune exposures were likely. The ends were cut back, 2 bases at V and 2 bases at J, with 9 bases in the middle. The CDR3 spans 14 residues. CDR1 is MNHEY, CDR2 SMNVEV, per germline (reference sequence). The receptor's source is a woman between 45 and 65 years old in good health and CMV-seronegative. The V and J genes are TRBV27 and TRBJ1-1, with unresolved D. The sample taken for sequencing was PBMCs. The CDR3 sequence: CASSLARTNTEAFF. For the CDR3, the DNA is TGTGCCAGCAGTTTAGCCAGGACTAACACTGAAGCTTTCTTT.